These T cell receptor beta chains were read from a single sample in a study of cytomegalovirus exposure and HLA in healthy donors. Method: immunoSEQ multiplex PCR; TCRdb's copy keeps in-frame clones and lacks some. This sample has about 120,000 clones, with about four fifths found just once. The specimen was PBMCs. These receptors were collected from a male donor in good health and CMV-seropositive. The CDR3 runs from the conserved cysteine through the conserved F or W. The D gene is left open where the match is weak. Some rows have no size entry. The others give once, few or many, or a class for an expanded clone.

CDR3 length: 14; J gene: TRBJ2-2; clone size: once; D gene: -; V gene: TRBV4-3; CDR3 protein: CASRLLEDTGELFF; CDR3 DNA: TGCGCCAGCCGCCTACTAGAGGACACCGGGGAGCTGTTTTTT
CDR3 length: 14; J gene: TRBJ2-2; clone size: -; D gene: -; V gene: TRBV6-6; CDR3 protein: CASSWSENTGELFF; CDR3 DNA: TGTGCCAGCAGTTGGTCAGAGAACACCGGGGAGCTGTTTTTT
CDR3 length: 13; J gene: TRBJ2-1; clone size: once; D gene: -; V gene: TRBV11-2; CDR3 protein: CASSFQERNEQFF; CDR3 DNA: TGTGCCAGCAGCTTCCAGGAACGCAATGAGCAGTTCTTC
CDR3 length: 17; J gene: TRBJ2-7; clone size: -; D gene: TRBD2; V gene: TRBV11-2; CDR3 protein: CASSFSSGGEIHYEQYF; CDR3 DNA: TGTGCCAGCAGCTTCTCTAGTGGGGGGGAGATCCACTACGAGCAGTACTTC
CDR3 length: 14; J gene: TRBJ1-2; clone size: -; D gene: -; V gene: TRBV5-1; CDR3 protein: CASSLDSTGSGYTF; CDR3 DNA: TGCGCCAGCAGCTTGGACAGTACAGGGTCTGGCTACACCTTC
CDR3 length: 12; J gene: TRBJ1-2; clone size: -; D gene: -; V gene: TRBV29-1; CDR3 protein: CSVDSGSQGYTF; CDR3 DNA: TGCAGCGTTGATTCCGGTTCTCAAGGCTACACCTTC
CDR3 length: 15; J gene: TRBJ2-7; clone size: -; D gene: -; V gene: TRBV5-1; CDR3 protein: CASSLEGVSPYEQYF; CDR3 DNA: TGCGCCAGCAGCTTGGAGGGGGTCAGCCCCTACGAGCAGTACTTC
CDR3 length: 15; J gene: TRBJ2-6; clone size: -; D gene: TRBD1; V gene: TRBV5-1; CDR3 protein: CASSRDRAGANGLTF; CDR3 DNA: TGCGCCAGCAGTCGCGACAGGGCTGGGGCCAACGGCCTGACTTTC
CDR3 length: 16; J gene: TRBJ2-5; clone size: -; D gene: TRBD2; V gene: TRBV5-1; CDR3 protein: CASSLAPAGGPETQYF; CDR3 DNA: TGCGCCAGCAGCTTGGCCCCAGCGGGAGGGCCAGAGACCCAGTACTTC
CDR3 length: 15; J gene: TRBJ2-7; clone size: -; D gene: TRBD2; V gene: TRBV4-1; CDR3 protein: CASSPSAGGSHEQYF; CDR3 DNA: TGCGCCAGCAGTCCTTCGGCGGGAGGGTCCCACGAGCAGTACTTC
CDR3 length: 11; J gene: TRBJ2-1; clone size: -; D gene: -; V gene: TRBV30; CDR3 protein: CACQEVNEQFF; CDR3 DNA: TGTGCCTGCCAGGAAGTAAATGAGCAGTTCTTC
CDR3 length: 14; J gene: TRBJ2-1; clone size: -; D gene: TRBD2; V gene: TRBV7-2; CDR3 protein: CASSHGLADNEQFF; CDR3 DNA: TGTGCCAGCAGCCACGGACTAGCGGACAATGAGCAGTTCTTC
CDR3 length: 12; J gene: TRBJ2-5; clone size: few; D gene: -; V gene: TRBV29-1; CDR3 protein: CSVDLYQETQYF; CDR3 DNA: TGCAGCGTTGACCTGTACCAAGAGACCCAGTACTTC
CDR3 length: 18; J gene: TRBJ1-1; clone size: -; D gene: -; V gene: TRBV28; CDR3 protein: CASSTFKQGRRGGTEAFF; CDR3 DNA: TGTGCCAGCAGTACCTTTAAACAGGGTAGGCGAGGTGGCACTGAAGCTTTCTTT
CDR3 length: 15; J gene: TRBJ2-7; clone size: -; D gene: TRBD2; V gene: TRBV19; CDR3 protein: CASSIGTSGNYEQYF; CDR3 DNA: TGTGCCAGTAGTATAGGGACTAGCGGGAACTACGAGCAGTACTTC
CDR3 length: 16; J gene: TRBJ2-1; clone size: -; D gene: -; V gene: TRBV5-1; CDR3 protein: CASSSELGGSYNEQFF; CDR3 DNA: TGCGCCAGCAGCTCTGAACTAGGGGGTTCCTACAATGAGCAGTTCTTC
CDR3 length: 13; J gene: TRBJ2-5; clone size: -; D gene: -; V gene: TRBV29-1; CDR3 protein: CSVGWGYQETQYF; CDR3 DNA: TGCAGCGTTGGGTGGGGCTACCAAGAGACCCAGTACTTC
CDR3 length: 14; J gene: TRBJ1-4; clone size: once; D gene: TRBD1; V gene: TRBV6-6; CDR3 protein: CASRDRPSNEKLFF; CDR3 DNA: TGTGCCAGCAGGGACAGGCCCTCGAATGAAAAACTGTTTTTT
CDR3 length: 15; J gene: TRBJ2-1; clone size: -; D gene: TRBD2; V gene: TRBV28; CDR3 protein: CASSLIGRGNNEQFF; CDR3 DNA: TGTGCCAGCAGTTTAATTGGGCGGGGGAACAATGAGCAGTTCTTC